Presented here are 9 T cell receptor beta chains from one specimen sequenced in a study of identical twins (dated by TCRdb to between 2015 and 2016). The library relied on 5' RACE. Sequencing was carried out with an Illumina HiSeq 2000. TCRdb reanalyzed the raw reads on its own, using fastp at Q25 for trimming and MiXCR for clone calling, and kept in-frame beta chains. Entries are consolidated by CDR3 protein sequence, retaining the most common genes and DNA. The sample profile shows under 300,000 distinct CDR3 sequences; approximately 8.3% of them were found once. The ten largest clonotypes hold over 2.5% of the sample. The sample was also linked to a second study, of yellow fever vaccine responses in identical twins.

The sample comprised CD8+ T cells sorted from blood. The receptors stem from a woman aged 18-29 years in good health.

The J gene is TRBJ2-6, the V gene TRBV9; 12 bases agree with TRBD2. The CDR3 has 20 residues. Losses at the gene ends were 3 bases for V and 1 base for J; bases not matched to a gene: 11. The germline gives CDR1 SGDLS, CDR2 YYNGEE. CDR3 protein: CASSASLTSGGHSGANVLTF. CDR3 sequence (DNA): TGTGCCAGCAGCGCATCCCTGACTAGCGGGGGACATTCTGGGGCCAACGTCCTGACTTTC. The full variable domain, in which reference TRBV9 and TRBJ2-6 provide the parts outside the CDR3, is DSGVTQTPKHLITATGQRVTLRCSPRSGDLSVYWYQQSLDQGLQFLIQYYNGEERAKGNILERFSAQQFPDLHSELNLSSLELGDSALYFCASSASLTSGGHSGANVLTFGAGSRLTVL.

This clonotype was observed a handful of times. This rearrangement joins TRBV20-1 to TRBJ2-6; D is unclear. Germline CDR1 and CDR2: DFQATT and SNEGSKA (reference sequence). The V gene lost 6 bases and the J gene lost 5 bases, with 14 bases spanning the gap. This CDR3 has 14 residues. CDR3 region: CSAAHADWANVLTF. The DNA for the CDR3 is TGCAGTGCCGCACACGCCGACTGGGCCAACGTCCTGACTTTC.

This clonotype was counted ten times or more. The gene calls are TRBV28 and TRBJ2-7, with no clear D. Trimming stripped 8 bases from V and 3 bases from J, with 11 bases between. This CDR3 has 12 residues. Germline V gene sequence: CDR1 MDHEN, CDR2 SYDVKM. The CDR3 DNA reads TGTGCCAGCGGCAGGACGGTCTACGAGCAGTACTTC. Translated: CASGRTVYEQYF.

This clonotype occurred a few times. This chain joins TRBV28 and TRBJ2-5; D may be TRBD1 (6 bases). V was cut by 3 bases and J by 1 base, with 18 bases left in between. The CDR3 covers 17 residues. CDR1 is MDHEN, CDR2 SYDVKM, per germline. The CDR3 DNA follows: TGTGCCAGCAGTTTCCTCCTCCGACAGGCGGTCCAAGAGACCCAGTACTTC. It codes for CASSFLLRQAVQETQYF.

V is TRBV4-1 and J is TRBJ1-1; the match to TRBD1 covers 8 bases. V lost 1 base to trimming and J lost 5 bases; unmatched junction nucleotides: 6. This CDR3 comprises 15 residues. Germline CDR1 is MGHRA and CDR2 is YSYEKL. The CDR3 DNA is TGCGCCAGCAGCCAAGGTGGACAGGGTTGGACTGAAGCTTTCTTT. Amino acid sequence: CASSQGGQGWTEAFF.

This clonotype was recorded a few times. The chain carries TRBV4-2 and TRBJ2-7; unclear D gene. CDR1 and CDR2 from the germline V gene are LGHNA and YNFKEQ. Trimming removed 0 bases from V and 2 bases from J, with 11 bases in between. This CDR3 is 15 amino acids long. CDR3 amino acids: CASSQEKSVAYEQYF. CDR3 DNA: TGTGCCAGCAGCCAAGAGAAATCAGTTGCCTACGAGCAGTACTTC.

In this sample, this clonotype turned up a few times. The chain links TRBV7-9 to TRBJ2-5; the D is unclear. Trimming removed 4 bases at V and 0 bases at J, with 3 bases between. This CDR3 is built from 12 residues. Germline V lookup: CDR1 SEHNR, CDR2 FQNEAQ (reference sequence). The CDR3 bases are TGTGCCAGCAGCTACTACCAAGAGACCCAGTACTTC. This encodes CASSYYQETQYF.

This chain links TRBV6-5 with TRBJ1-1; no clear D gene. Germline CDR1 and CDR2: MNHEY and SVGAGI. This CDR3 spans 15 amino acids. V was pared by 0 bases and J by 4 bases, with 12 bases between. The CDR3 DNA reads as TGTGCCAGCAGTTACTCCCGGGATCTAGGCACTGAAGCTTTCTTT. Its translation is CASSYSRDLGTEAFF.

This clonotype was recorded a few times. The chain carries TRBV28 and TRBJ2-7; TRBD1 matches at 10 bases. The CDR3 contains 15 residues. The junction had 9 bases not matched to a gene; V was cut back by 4 bases and J by 6 bases. Germline-derived CDR1 and CDR2 are MDHEN and SYDVKM. CDR3 loop: CASSSGQGGLFEQYF. CDR3 coding DNA: TGTGCCAGCAGTTCCGGACAGGGGGGTCTCTTCGAGCAGTACTTC.